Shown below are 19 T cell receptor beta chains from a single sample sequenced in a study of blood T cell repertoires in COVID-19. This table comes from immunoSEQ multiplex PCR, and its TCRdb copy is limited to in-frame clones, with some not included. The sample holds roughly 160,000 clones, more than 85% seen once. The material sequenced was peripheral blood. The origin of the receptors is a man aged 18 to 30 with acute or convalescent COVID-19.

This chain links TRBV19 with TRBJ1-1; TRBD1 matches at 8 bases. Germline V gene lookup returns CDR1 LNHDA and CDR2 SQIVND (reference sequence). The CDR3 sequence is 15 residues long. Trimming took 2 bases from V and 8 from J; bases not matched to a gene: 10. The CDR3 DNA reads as TGTGCCAGTAGTATATGGGACAGGCCCCGGTCCGAAGCTTTCTTT. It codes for CASSIWDRPRSEAFF.

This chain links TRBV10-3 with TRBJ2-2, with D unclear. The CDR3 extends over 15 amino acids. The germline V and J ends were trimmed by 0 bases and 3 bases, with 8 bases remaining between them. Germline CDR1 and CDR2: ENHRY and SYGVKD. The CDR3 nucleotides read TGTGCCATCAGTGAGTCGTCACTCTACACCGGGGAGCTGTTTTTT. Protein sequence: CAISESSLYTGELFF.

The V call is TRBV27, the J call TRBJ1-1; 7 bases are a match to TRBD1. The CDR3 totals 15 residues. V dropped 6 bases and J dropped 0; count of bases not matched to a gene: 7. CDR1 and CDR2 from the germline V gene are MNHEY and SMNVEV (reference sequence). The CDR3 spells CASRAGDSLNTEAFF. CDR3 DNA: TGTGCCAGCAGAGCGGGGGACAGTTTGAACACTGAAGCTTTCTTT.

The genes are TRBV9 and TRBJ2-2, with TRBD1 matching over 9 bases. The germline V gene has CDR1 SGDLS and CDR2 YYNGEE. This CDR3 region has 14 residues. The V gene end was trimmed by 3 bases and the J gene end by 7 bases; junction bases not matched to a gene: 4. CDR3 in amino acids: CASSAQGAVGELFF. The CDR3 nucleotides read TGTGCCAGCAGCGCACAGGGGGCGGTCGGGGAGCTGTTTTTT.

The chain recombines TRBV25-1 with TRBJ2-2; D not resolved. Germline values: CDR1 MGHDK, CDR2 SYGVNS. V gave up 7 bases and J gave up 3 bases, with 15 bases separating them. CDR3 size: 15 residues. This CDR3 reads CASTPTTWDTGELFF. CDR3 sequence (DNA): TGTGCCAGCACCCCGACAACCTGGGACACCGGGGAGCTGTTTTTT.

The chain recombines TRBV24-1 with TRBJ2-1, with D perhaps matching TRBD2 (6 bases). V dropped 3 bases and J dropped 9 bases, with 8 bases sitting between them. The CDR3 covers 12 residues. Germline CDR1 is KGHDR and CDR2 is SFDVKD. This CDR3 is CATSDGRTEQFF. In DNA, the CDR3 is TGTGCCACCAGTGATGGGAGGACTGAGCAGTTCTTC.

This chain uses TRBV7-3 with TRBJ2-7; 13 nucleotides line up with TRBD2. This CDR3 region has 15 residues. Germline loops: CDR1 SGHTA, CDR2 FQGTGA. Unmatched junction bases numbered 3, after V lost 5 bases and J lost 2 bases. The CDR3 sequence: CASSPGLAGAYEQYF. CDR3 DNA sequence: TGTGCCAGCAGCCCTGGACTAGCGGGAGCCTACGAGCAGTACTTC.

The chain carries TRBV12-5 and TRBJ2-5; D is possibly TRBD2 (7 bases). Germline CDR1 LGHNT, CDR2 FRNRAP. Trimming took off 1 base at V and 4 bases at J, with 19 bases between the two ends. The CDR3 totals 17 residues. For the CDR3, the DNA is TGTGCTAGTGGTTTGGACCCCGCGGGGGCTTTTGGAGAGACCCAGTACTTC. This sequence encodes CASGLDPAGAFGETQYF.

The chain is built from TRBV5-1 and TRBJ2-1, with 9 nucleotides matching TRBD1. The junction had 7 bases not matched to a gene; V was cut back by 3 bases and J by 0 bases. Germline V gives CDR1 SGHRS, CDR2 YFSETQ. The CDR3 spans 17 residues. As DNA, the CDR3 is TGCGCCAGCAGCTCGGGACAGGGTGCGAGCTCCTACAATGAGCAGTTCTTC. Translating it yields CASSSGQGASSYNEQFF.

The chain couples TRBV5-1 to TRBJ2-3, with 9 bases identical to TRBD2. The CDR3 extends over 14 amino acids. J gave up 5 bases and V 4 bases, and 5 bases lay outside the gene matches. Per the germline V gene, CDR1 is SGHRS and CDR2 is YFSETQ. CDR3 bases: TGCGCCAGCAGCCCGCGGGGGGGCGTAGATACGCAGTATTTT. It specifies CASSPRGGVDTQYF.

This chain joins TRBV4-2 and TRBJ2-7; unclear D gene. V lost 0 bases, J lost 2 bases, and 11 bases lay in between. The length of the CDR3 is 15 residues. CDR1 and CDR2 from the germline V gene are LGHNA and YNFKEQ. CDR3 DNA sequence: TGTGCCAGCAGCCAAGAGTCTAGAGTAACCTACGAGCAGTACTTC. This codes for CASSQESRVTYEQYF.

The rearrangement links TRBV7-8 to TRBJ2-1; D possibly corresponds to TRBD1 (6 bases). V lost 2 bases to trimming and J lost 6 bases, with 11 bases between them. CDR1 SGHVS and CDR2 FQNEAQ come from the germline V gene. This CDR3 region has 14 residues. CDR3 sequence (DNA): TGTGCCAGCAGCTTAACAGGGTCCGGCAATGAGCAGTTCTTC. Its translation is CASSLTGSGNEQFF.

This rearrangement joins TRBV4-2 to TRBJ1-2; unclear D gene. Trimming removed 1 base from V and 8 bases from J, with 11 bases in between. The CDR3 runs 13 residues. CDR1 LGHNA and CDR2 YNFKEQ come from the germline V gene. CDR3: CASSQGGDGGYTF. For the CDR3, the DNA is TGTGCCAGCAGCCAAGGGGGAGATGGCGGCTACACCTTC.

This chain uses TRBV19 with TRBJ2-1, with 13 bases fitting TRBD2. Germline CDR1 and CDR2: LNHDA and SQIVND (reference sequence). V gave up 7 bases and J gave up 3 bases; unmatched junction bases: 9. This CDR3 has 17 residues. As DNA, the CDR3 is TGTGCCAGTAACCGGGGACTAGCGGGGACCTACTACAATGAGCAGTTCTTC. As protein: CASNRGLAGTYYNEQFF.

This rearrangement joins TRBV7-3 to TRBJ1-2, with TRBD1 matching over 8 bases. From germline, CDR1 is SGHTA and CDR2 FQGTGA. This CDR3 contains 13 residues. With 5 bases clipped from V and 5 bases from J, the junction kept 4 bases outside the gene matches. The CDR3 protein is CASSPGTGYGYTF. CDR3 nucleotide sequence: TGTGCCAGCAGCCCAGGGACAGGATATGGCTACACCTTC.

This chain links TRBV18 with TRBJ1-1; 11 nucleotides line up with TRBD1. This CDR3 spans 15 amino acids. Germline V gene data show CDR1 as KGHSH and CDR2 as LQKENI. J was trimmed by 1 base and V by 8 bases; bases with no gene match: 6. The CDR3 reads CASAGQGARNTEAFF. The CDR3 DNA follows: TGTGCCAGCGCAGGACAGGGGGCGCGGAACACTGAAGCTTTCTTT.

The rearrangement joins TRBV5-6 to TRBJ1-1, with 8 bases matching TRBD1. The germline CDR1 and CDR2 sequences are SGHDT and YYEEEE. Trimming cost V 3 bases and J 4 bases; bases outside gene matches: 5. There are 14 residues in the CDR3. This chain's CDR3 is CASSYRGVSTEAFF. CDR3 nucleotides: TGTGCCAGCAGCTACAGGGGGGTCAGCACTGAAGCTTTCTTT.

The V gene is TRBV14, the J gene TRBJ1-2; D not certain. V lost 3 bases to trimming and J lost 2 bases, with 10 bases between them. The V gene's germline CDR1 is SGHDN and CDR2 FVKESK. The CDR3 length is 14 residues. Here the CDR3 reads CASSQVGGNYGYTF. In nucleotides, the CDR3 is TGTGCCAGCAGCCAGGTCGGCGGAAACTATGGCTACACCTTC.

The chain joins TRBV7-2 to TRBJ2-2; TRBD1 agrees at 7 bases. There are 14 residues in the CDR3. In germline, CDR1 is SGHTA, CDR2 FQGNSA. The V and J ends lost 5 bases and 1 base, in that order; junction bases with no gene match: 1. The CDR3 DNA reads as TGTGCCAGCAGCCGGGACAGGAACACCGGGGAGCTGTTTTTT. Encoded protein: CASSRDRNTGELFF.